Following are 22 T cell receptor beta chains from one sample sequenced in a study of T cell responses to AZD1222 COVID-19 vaccine. Only in-frame clones appear in the TCRdb table, and some are missing; sequencing was by immunoSEQ multiplex PCR. The table includes approximately 130,000 clones, approximately 92% detected once. This sample comprised peripheral blood, obtained on day 0 of AZD1222 vaccination. These receptor sequences come from an adult in good health.

This chain joins TRBV9 and TRBJ1-6; possible D gene TRBD1, 6 bases. V was cut by 3 bases and J by 0 bases, with 25 bases left in between. The CDR3 extends over 21 amino acids. Per the germline V gene, CDR1 is SGDLS and CDR2 is YYNGEE. The CDR3 loop reads CASSGTNRDKERVSYNSPLHF. The CDR3 region has the DNA TGTGCCAGCAGCGGGACGAACCGGGACAAGGAGCGCGTCTCCTATAATTCACCCCTCCACTTT.

This chain links TRBV6-5 with TRBJ1-1; a possible D gene is TRBD1 (5 bases). In germline, CDR1 is MNHEY, CDR2 SVGAGI. The CDR3 is 15 residues long. V was pared by 2 bases and J by 1 base, with 11 bases between. CDR3 sequence (DNA): TGTGCCAGCAGTTACAACGGGGCCGCGAACACTGAAGCTTTCTTT. This gives the protein CASSYNGAANTEAFF.

The chain combines TRBV30 with TRBJ1-4; D remains unclear. Germline loops: CDR1 GTSNPN, CDR2 SVGIG (reference sequence). The CDR3 loop spans 12 amino acids. Trimming removed 4 bases from V and 4 bases from J, with 7 bases in between. The CDR3 sequence is CAWTVLNEKLFF. CDR3 DNA: TGTGCCTGGACCGTCCTTAATGAAAAACTGTTTTTT.

The chain carries TRBV9 and TRBJ2-2; D unclear. The germline V gene encodes CDR1 SGDLS and CDR2 YYNGEE. This CDR3 has 14 amino acids. The V and J ends lost 0 bases and 4 bases respectively, with 7 bases between them. The CDR3 sequence is CASSVAPATGELFF. The DNA for the CDR3 is TGTGCCAGCAGCGTAGCCCCGGCCACCGGGGAGCTGTTTTTT. The full variable domain, in which reference TRBV9 and TRBJ2-2 provide the parts outside the CDR3, is DSGVTQTPKHLITATGQRVTLRCSPRSGDLSVYWYQQSLDQGLQFLIQYYNGEERAKGNILERFSAQQFPDLHSELNLSSLELGDSALYFCASSVAPATGELFFGEGSRLTVL.

Here the CDR3 DNA reads TGTGCCAGCAGCCCACTTACAGGGACAGACATTCAGTACTTC. Translating it yields CASSPLTGTDIQYF. This chain links TRBV5-4 with TRBJ2-4; 7 nucleotides agree with TRBD1. In germline, CDR1 is SGHNT, CDR2 YYREEE (reference sequence). V was clipped by 4 bases and J by 8 bases; unmatched bases: 9. This CDR3 is built from 14 residues.

CDR3 residues: CASSQEPGNTEAFF. The DNA of the CDR3 is TGTGCCAGCAGCCAAGAGCCCGGTAACACTGAAGCTTTCTTT. The gene calls are TRBV14 and TRBJ1-1; no definite D call. CDR1 and CDR2 (germline): SGHDN, FVKESK. V was trimmed by 0 bases and J by 2 bases, leaving 7 bases between them. CDR3 length equals 14 residues.

CDR3 sequence: CASSPRGAGHYEQYF. In DNA, the CDR3 is TGTGCCAGCAGTCCTCGAGGAGCGGGCCACTACGAGCAGTACTTC. V gene TRBV28 combines with J gene TRBJ2-7, with a tentative D call TRBD2 (6 bases). Germline V lookup: CDR1 MDHEN, CDR2 SYDVKM. The CDR3 is 15 amino acids. The ends were cut back, 5 bases at V and 3 bases at J, with 17 bases in the middle.

The chain carries TRBV27 and TRBJ2-1; possibly TRBD2 for D (5 bases). Germline lookup yields CDR1 MNHEY and CDR2 SMNVEV (reference sequence). V was cut by 6 bases and J by 1 base, with 19 bases left in between. CDR3 length: 17 residues. CDR3 region: CASSQKSRTLSYNEQFF. Written as DNA, the CDR3 is TGTGCCAGCAGCCAGAAGAGTAGGACTCTTTCCTACAATGAGCAGTTCTTC.

This rearrangement joins TRBV5-4 to TRBJ1-3; TRBD1 aligns across 8 bases. The CDR3 is 17 amino acids. V was pared by 2 bases and J by 0 bases, with 7 bases of the junction left unmatched. Germline V lookup: CDR1 SGHNT, CDR2 YYREEE (reference sequence). This CDR3 reads CASSLKGGTGSGNTIYF. The CDR3 coding sequence is TGTGCCAGCAGCTTAAAAGGGGGGACAGGCTCTGGAAACACCATATATTTT.

The rearrangement uses TRBV5-1 and TRBJ1-2, with 10 bases that match TRBD1. Per the germline V gene, CDR1 is SGHRS and CDR2 is YFSETQ. This CDR3 comprises 14 residues. Trimming took 3 bases from V and 3 from J; bases not matched to a gene: 2. CDR3 protein: CASSWGQGYYGYTF. The CDR3 coding sequence is TGCGCCAGCAGCTGGGGACAGGGGTACTATGGCTACACCTTC.

The chain is built from TRBV5-1 and TRBJ2-2; 11 positions match TRBD2. In germline, CDR1 is SGHRS, CDR2 YFSETQ. The CDR3 loop spans 16 amino acids. V dropped 5 bases and J dropped 2; count of bases not matched to a gene: 5. The CDR3 DNA reads TGCGCCAGCAGGAAGACTAGCGGGGTAAACACCGGGGAGCTGTTTTTT. Translated, it gives CASRKTSGVNTGELFF.

This chain joins TRBV6-6 and TRBJ2-7; tentatively, D is TRBD2 (6 bases). Germline loops: CDR1 MNHNY, CDR2 SVGAGI (reference sequence). This CDR3 contains 15 residues. V lost 2 bases and J 4 bases, leaving 15 bases between the germline ends. CDR3 coding DNA: TGTGCCAGCAGTTACCCCCCGGAGGGGAGGTACGAGCAGTACTTC. This codes for CASSYPPEGRYEQYF.

The chain recombines TRBV5-4 with TRBJ2-1; D could derive from TRBD1 or TRBD2 (6 bases each). The CDR3 runs to 15 residues. The V gene lost 4 bases and the J gene lost 4 bases, with 15 bases spanning the gap. In germline, CDR1 is SGHNT, CDR2 YYREEE (reference sequence). CDR3 bases: TGTGCCAGCAGCCCACGAGGGGGGCTTTACAATGAGCAGTTCTTC. The encoded protein is CASSPRGGLYNEQFF.

The chain uses TRBV6-5 and TRBJ2-5, with 7 bases identical to TRBD2. Germline trimming cut 9 bases from V and 5 bases from J; bases unmatched to any gene: 15. CDR1 and CDR2 (germline): MNHEY, SVGAGI. The CDR3 is 15 residues long. The CDR3 protein is CASKPGLVFFETQYF. As DNA, the CDR3 is TGTGCCAGTAAGCCCGGACTAGTATTTTTTGAGACCCAGTACTTC.

This chain joins TRBV18 and TRBJ1-1, with D perhaps TRBD1 (5 bases). Germline loops: CDR1 KGHSH, CDR2 LQKENI. V dropped 6 bases and J dropped 3 bases, with 20 bases sitting between them. The CDR3 sequence is 16 residues long. This chain's CDR3 is CASSSHTGQRDTEAFF. DNA for the CDR3: TGTGCCAGCTCCTCCCACACGGGGCAACGGGACACTGAAGCTTTCTTT.

This rearrangement joins TRBV10-3 to TRBJ2-1; D might be TRBD1 (6 bases). Trimming cost V 3 bases and J 4 bases, with 13 bases left between them. Per the germline V gene, CDR1 is ENHRY and CDR2 is SYGVKD. This CDR3 contains 15 residues. The CDR3 bases are TGTGCCATCAGTGACCTCGGACAGAATTACAATGAGCAGTTCTTC. Its protein is CAISDLGQNYNEQFF.

The chain joins TRBV5-1 to TRBJ1-2, with D possibly being TRBD1 (5 bases). The V and J ends lost 0 bases and 1 base respectively, with 10 bases between them. Germline CDR1 is SGHRS and CDR2 is YFSETQ. This CDR3 is built from 15 residues. CDR3 region: CASSLAPGLNYGYTF. For the CDR3, the DNA is TGCGCCAGCAGCTTGGCCCCAGGGCTTAACTATGGCTACACCTTC.

This chain joins TRBV28 and TRBJ2-1; D is unclear. V dropped 2 bases and J dropped 0 bases, with 8 bases sitting between them. The germline V gene encodes CDR1 MDHEN and CDR2 SYDVKM. The CDR3 sequence is 15 residues long. CDR3 loop: CASSLVEFSYNEQFF. The CDR3, as DNA: TGTGCCAGCAGTTTAGTGGAGTTCTCCTACAATGAGCAGTTCTTC.

This chain connects TRBV27 to TRBJ1-6; D remains ambiguous. Germline V lookup: CDR1 MNHEY, CDR2 SMNVEV (reference sequence). V gave up 2 bases and J gave up 0 bases, with 5 bases separating them. The length of the CDR3 is 15 residues. CDR3: CASSLKSSYNSPLHF. In nucleotides, the CDR3 is TGTGCCAGCAGTTTAAAGAGCTCCTATAATTCACCCCTCCACTTT.

This chain connects TRBV10-3 to TRBJ2-2; 9 positions agree with TRBD1. The V segment lost 6 bases and the J segment 2 bases; nucleotides outside the gene matches: 4. The CDR3 extends over 15 amino acids. Germline values: CDR1 ENHRY, CDR2 SYGVKD. CDR3 nucleotide sequence: TGTGCCATCAGACCGGGACAGGGAAACACCGGGGAGCTGTTTTTT. Protein product: CAIRPGQGNTGELFF.

The J gene is TRBJ1-1, the V gene TRBV27; D is uncertain. The CDR3 runs to 15 residues. Looked up from germline, CDR1 is MNHEY and CDR2 is SMNVEV (reference sequence). V was cut by 5 bases and J by 2 bases, with 15 bases left in between. CDR3 loop: CASSPRGVGNTEAFF. The CDR3 bases are TGTGCCAGCAGTCCCCGCGGGGTCGGAAACACTGAAGCTTTCTTT.

V gene TRBV6-5 combines with J gene TRBJ2-1; 10 bases align to TRBD2. The germline CDR1 and CDR2 sequences are MNHEY and SVGAGI. This CDR3 has 16 residues. The junction had 1 base not matched to a gene; V was cut back by 0 bases and J by 2 bases. The CDR3 loop reads CASSYSSGRAYNEQFF. DNA of the CDR3: TGTGCCAGCAGTTACTCAAGCGGGAGGGCCTACAATGAGCAGTTCTTC.